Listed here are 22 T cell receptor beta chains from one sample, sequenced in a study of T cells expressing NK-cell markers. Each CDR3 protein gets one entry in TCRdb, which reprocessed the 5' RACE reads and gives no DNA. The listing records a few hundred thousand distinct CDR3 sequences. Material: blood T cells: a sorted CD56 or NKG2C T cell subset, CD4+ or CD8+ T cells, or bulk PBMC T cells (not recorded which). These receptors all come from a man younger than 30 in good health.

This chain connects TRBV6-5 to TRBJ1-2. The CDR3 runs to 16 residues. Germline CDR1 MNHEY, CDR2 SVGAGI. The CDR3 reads CASTMNSPETNYGYTF.

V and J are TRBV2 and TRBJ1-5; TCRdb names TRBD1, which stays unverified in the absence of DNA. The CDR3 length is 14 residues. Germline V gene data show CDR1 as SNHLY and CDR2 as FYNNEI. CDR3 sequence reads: CASSEGQINQPQHF.

The CDR3 sequence: CASHPAGVETQYF. The V gene is TRBV7-9, the J gene TRBJ2-5; the TCRdb D gene call, TRBD1, has no DNA to confirm it. This CDR3 is built from 13 residues. Germline lookup yields CDR1 SEHNR and CDR2 FQNEAQ (reference sequence).

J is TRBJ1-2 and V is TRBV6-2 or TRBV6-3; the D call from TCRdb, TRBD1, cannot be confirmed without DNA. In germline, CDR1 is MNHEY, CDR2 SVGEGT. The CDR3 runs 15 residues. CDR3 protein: CASSSPDRVQTGYTF.

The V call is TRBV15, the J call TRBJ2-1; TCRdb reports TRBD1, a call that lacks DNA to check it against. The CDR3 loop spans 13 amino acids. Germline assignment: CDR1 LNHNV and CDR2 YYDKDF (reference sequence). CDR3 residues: CATRDRDYNEQFF. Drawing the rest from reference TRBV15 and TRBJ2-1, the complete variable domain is DAMVIQNPRYQVTQFGKPVTLSCSQTLNHNVMYWYQQKSSQAPKLLFHYYDKDFNNEADTPDNFQSRRPNTSFCFLDIRSPGLGDTAMYLCATRDRDYNEQFFGPGTRLTVL.

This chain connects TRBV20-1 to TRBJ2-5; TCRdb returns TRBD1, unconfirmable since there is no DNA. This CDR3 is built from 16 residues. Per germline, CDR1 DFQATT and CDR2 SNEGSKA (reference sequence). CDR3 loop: CSARDRVGKFQETQYF.

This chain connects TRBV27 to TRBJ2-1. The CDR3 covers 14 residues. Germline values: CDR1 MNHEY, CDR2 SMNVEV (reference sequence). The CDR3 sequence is CASSLSGSHNEQFF.

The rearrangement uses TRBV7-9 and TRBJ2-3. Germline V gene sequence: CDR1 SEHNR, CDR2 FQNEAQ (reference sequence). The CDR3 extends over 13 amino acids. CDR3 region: CASSLAGLDTQYF.

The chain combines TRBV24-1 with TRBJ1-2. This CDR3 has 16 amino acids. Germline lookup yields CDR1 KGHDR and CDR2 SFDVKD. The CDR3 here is CATSDPTGRGNGGYTF.

The CDR3 reads CATSDTGQARETQYF. The chain has TRBV24-1 and TRBJ2-5; the D gene TCRdb calls, TRBD2, cannot be checked with no DNA. The CDR3 contains 15 residues. Germline V gene lookup returns CDR1 KGHDR and CDR2 SFDVKD.

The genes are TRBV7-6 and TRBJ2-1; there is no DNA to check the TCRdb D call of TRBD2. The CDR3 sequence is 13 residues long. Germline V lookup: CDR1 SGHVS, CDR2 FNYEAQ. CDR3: CASSTSGMGEQFF.

This chain's CDR3 is CASSLIQQETQYF. The chain employs TRBV5-5 and TRBJ2-5. The germline V gene has CDR1 SGHKS and CDR2 YYEKEE (reference sequence). The CDR3 extends over 13 amino acids. The whole variable domain, filled in from reference TRBV5-5 and TRBJ2-5, reads DAGVTQSPTHLIKTRGQQVTLRCSPISGHKSVSWYQQVLGQGPQFIFQYYEKEERGRGNFPDRFSARQFPNYSSELNVNALLLGDSALYLCASSLIQQETQYFGPGTRLLVL.

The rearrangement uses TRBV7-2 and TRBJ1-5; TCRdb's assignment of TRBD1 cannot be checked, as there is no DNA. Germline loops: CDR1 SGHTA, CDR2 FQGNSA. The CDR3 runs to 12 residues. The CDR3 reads CGTGAANQPQHF.

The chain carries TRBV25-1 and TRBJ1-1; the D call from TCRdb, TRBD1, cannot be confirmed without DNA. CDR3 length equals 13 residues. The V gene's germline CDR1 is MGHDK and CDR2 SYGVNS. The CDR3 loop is CASVRDRGTEAFF.

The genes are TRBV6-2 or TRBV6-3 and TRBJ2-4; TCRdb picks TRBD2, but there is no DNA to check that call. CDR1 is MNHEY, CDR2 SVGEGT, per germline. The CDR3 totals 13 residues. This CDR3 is CASRLAGGNIQYF.

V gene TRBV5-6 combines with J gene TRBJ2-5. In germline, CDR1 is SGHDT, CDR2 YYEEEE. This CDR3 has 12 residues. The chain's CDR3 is CASSLGSGTQYF.

This CDR3 reads CSVAGDVSYEQYF. The chain couples TRBV29-1 to TRBJ2-7; TCRdb's D call, TRBD2, is unchecked because there is no DNA. This CDR3 is 13 amino acids long. Germline CDR1 and CDR2: SQVTM and ANQGSEA.

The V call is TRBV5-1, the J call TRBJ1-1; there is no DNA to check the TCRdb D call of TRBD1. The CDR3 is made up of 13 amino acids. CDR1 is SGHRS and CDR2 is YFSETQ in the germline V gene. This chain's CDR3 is CASSRPQGDEAFF.

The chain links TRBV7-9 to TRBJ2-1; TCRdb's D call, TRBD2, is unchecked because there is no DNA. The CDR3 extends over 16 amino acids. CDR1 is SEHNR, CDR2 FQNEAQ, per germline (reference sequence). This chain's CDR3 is CASSFLTSGISNEQFF.

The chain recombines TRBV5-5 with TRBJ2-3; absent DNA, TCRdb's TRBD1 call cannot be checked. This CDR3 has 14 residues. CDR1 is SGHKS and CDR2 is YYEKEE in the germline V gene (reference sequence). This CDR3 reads CASSRQRAVDTQYF.

The CDR3 loop reads CASSRPDSFQETQYF. The chain couples TRBV3-1 to TRBJ2-5; TCRdb's assignment of TRBD2 cannot be checked, as there is no DNA. The CDR3 loop spans 15 amino acids. Germline loops: CDR1 LGHDT, CDR2 YNNKEL (reference sequence).

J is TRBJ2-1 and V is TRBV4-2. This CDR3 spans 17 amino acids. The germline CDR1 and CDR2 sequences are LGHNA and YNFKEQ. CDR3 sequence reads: CASSQGGSRESYNEQFF.